The 23 T cell receptor beta chains presented below share a single source sample, sequenced in a study of cytomegalovirus exposure and HLA in healthy donors. A multiplex PCR was run with 60 Vbeta primers and 13 Jbeta primers. TCRdb's table, derived via immunoSEQ multiplex PCR, lists solely in-frame clones and lacks some. The repertoire holds approximately 140,000 clones, with around 72% as singletons. Sequenced material: PBMCs. These TCRs come from a human donor in good health.

The gene calls are TRBV30 and TRBJ1-3, with TRBD1 matching 9 bases. The J segment lost 0 bases and the V segment lost 7 bases, leaving 7 bases of the junction unmatched. This CDR3 contains 15 residues. The germline CDR1 and CDR2 sequences are GTSNPN and SVGIG (reference sequence). CDR3 coding DNA: TGTGCCTCAGACAGGGGGACGCTCTCTGGAAACACCATATATTTT. Its translation: CASDRGTLSGNTIYF.

The rearrangement links TRBV9 to TRBJ2-5; TRBD2 aligns across 10 bases. V lost 5 bases and J lost 5; bases outside the gene matches: 9. Germline V lookup: CDR1 SGDLS, CDR2 YYNGEE. CDR3 length: 15 residues. The CDR3 DNA is TGTGCCAGCAGTGCGCTAGCGGGAGAGGCGGAGACCCAGTACTTC. Protein: CASSALAGEAETQYF.

A few counts support this clone. The gene calls are TRBV5-1 and TRBJ2-2; unclear D gene. Germline V lookup: CDR1 SGHRS, CDR2 YFSETQ. Trimming cost V 4 bases and J 4 bases, with 11 bases left between them. CDR3 size: 14 residues. CDR3 sequence: CASSLLSITGELFF. The CDR3 DNA follows: TGCGCCAGCAGCCTCCTATCTATCACCGGGGAGCTGTTTTTT.

J is TRBJ1-1 and V is TRBV2; 7 bases agree with TRBD1. There are 17 residues in the CDR3. CDR1 and CDR2 from the germline V gene are SNHLY and FYNNEI. The ends lost 2 bases at V and 0 bases at J; junction bases unmatched: 9. CDR3 loop: CASSELLTGEMNTEAFF. The DNA of the CDR3 is TGTGCCAGCAGTGAACTCCTTACAGGGGAGATGAACACTGAAGCTTTCTTT.

V is TRBV19 and J is TRBJ1-5; 9 bases match TRBD1. With V trimmed by 4 bases and J by 3 bases, 4 bases remained unmatched. The germline gives CDR1 LNHDA, CDR2 SQIVND (reference sequence). The CDR3 runs to 15 residues. This chain's CDR3 is CASSTTGGDNQPQHF. The CDR3 nucleotides read TGTGCCAGTAGTACGACAGGGGGTGACAATCAGCCCCAGCATTTT.

This clone was recorded only once. This chain connects TRBV11-3 to TRBJ2-5, with TRBD1 matching 8 bases. V trimming: 5 bases; J trimming: 5 bases; junction bases outside the gene matches: 4. The CDR3 consists of 13 residues. Germline-derived CDR1 and CDR2 are SGHNT and YENEEA. The CDR3 protein is CASSLHRGETQYF. In DNA form, the CDR3 reads TGTGCCAGCAGCCTGCACAGGGGGGAGACCCAGTACTTC.

The V and J genes are TRBV2 and TRBJ1-2; TRBD1 matches 9 bases. Germline V gene data show CDR1 as SNHLY and CDR2 as FYNNEI. With 4 bases clipped from V and 7 bases from J, the junction kept 10 bases outside the gene matches. This CDR3 has 15 amino acids. The CDR3 spells CASSGLRTGVFGYTF. For the CDR3, the DNA is TGTGCCAGCAGTGGTTTAAGGACAGGGGTGTTTGGCTACACCTTC.

The genes are TRBV18 and TRBJ1-4; a weak D match, TRBD1 (5 bases). Trimming removed 3 bases from V and 0 bases from J, with 11 bases in between. The CDR3 contains 16 residues. Germline V CDR1 and CDR2: KGHSH, LQKENI. CDR3 amino acids: CASSPRQPATNEKLFF. In nucleotides, the CDR3 is TGTGCCAGCTCACCCAGACAGCCTGCAACTAATGAAAAACTGTTTTTT.

This clone has more than one count but fewer than ten. V is TRBV10-1 and J is TRBJ2-1; 8 nucleotides agree with TRBD1. Germline values: CDR1 WNHNN, CDR2 SYGVQD (reference sequence). Unmatched junction bases numbered 9, after V lost 6 bases and J lost 8 bases. The CDR3 length is 14 residues. CDR3 region: CASSVGQVNDEQFF. The CDR3 DNA follows: TGCGCCAGCAGCGTGGGACAGGTGAACGATGAGCAGTTCTTC.

The chain is built from TRBV7-8 and TRBJ2-1; 7 bases match TRBD1. Losses at the gene ends were 5 bases for V and 6 bases for J; bases not matched to a gene: 7. The CDR3 loop spans 14 amino acids. Germline lookup yields CDR1 SGHVS and CDR2 FQNEAQ. Here the CDR3 DNA reads TGTGCCAGCAGCCCGAGTGGACAGGTCAATGAGCAGTTCTTC. This gives the protein CASSPSGQVNEQFF.

The chain carries TRBV2 and TRBJ1-1, with D possibly matching TRBD1 (6 bases). Trimming cost V 4 bases and J 8 bases, with 8 bases left between them. Germline V gene sequence: CDR1 SNHLY, CDR2 FYNNEI. CDR3 length: 11 residues. In DNA form, the CDR3 reads TGTGCCAGCAGTGGAACAGGGGAAGCTTTCTTT. This encodes CASSGTGEAFF.

J is TRBJ1-1 and V is TRBV5-5, with a possible D match to TRBD1 (6 bases). The germline V gene encodes CDR1 SGHKS and CDR2 YYEKEE (reference sequence). This CDR3 comprises 14 residues. V lost 2 bases and J 2 bases, leaving 10 bases between the germline ends. The CDR3 reads CASSFHRANTEAFF. The CDR3 DNA sequence: TGTGCCAGCAGCTTCCACAGGGCTAACACTGAAGCTTTCTTT.

The chain has TRBV4-1 and TRBJ2-7; D perhaps matches TRBD2 (5 bases). The germline V gene encodes CDR1 MGHRA and CDR2 YSYEKL. The V gene lost 0 bases and the J gene lost 0 bases, with 9 bases spanning the gap. This CDR3 region has 15 residues. DNA for the CDR3: TGCGCCAGCAGCCAAGAGGACTTCACCTCCTACGAGCAGTACTTC. Translating it yields CASSQEDFTSYEQYF.

In this sample, this clone turned up a few times. The chain recombines TRBV11-2 with TRBJ2-1; no firm D call. Trimming took off 6 bases at V and 7 bases at J, with 10 bases between the two ends. This CDR3 has 12 amino acids. CDR1 and CDR2 from the germline V gene are SGHAT and FQNNGV. The CDR3 region is CASRRGGNEQFF. CDR3 bases: TGTGCCAGCAGACGAGGCGGAAATGAGCAGTTCTTC.

The J gene is TRBJ1-6, the V gene TRBV28, with D tentatively TRBD1 (5 bases). Per the germline V gene, CDR1 is MDHEN and CDR2 is SYDVKM. V lost 5 bases to trimming and J lost 6 bases, with 14 bases between them. This CDR3 contains 15 residues. The CDR3 region is CASSPEGVGNSPLHF. CDR3 coding DNA: TGTGCCAGCAGTCCCGAAGGGGTTGGTAATTCACCCCTCCACTTT.

The V call is TRBV7-3, the J call TRBJ2-2; D is undetermined. Trimming cost V 0 bases and J 8 bases, with 10 bases left between them. Germline-derived CDR1 and CDR2 are SGHTA and FQGTGA. The CDR3 is made up of 14 amino acids. CDR3 nucleotides: TGTGCCAGCAGCTTAACTGGCGTACAGGGGGAGCTGTTTTTT. Its protein product is CASSLTGVQGELFF. Variable domain in full (rest from reference TRBV7-3 and TRBJ2-2): GAGVSQTPSNKVTEKGKYVELRCDPISGHTALYWYRQSLGQGPEFLIYFQGTGAADDSGLPNDRFFAVRPEGSVSTLKIQRTERGDSAVYLCASSLTGVQGELFFGEGSRLTVL.

This chain connects TRBV9 to TRBJ2-2; 12 nucleotides line up with TRBD1. The V gene's germline CDR1 is SGDLS and CDR2 YYNGEE. V lost 4 bases and J lost 4; bases outside the gene matches: 8. The CDR3 consists of 17 residues. The CDR3 here is CASSQTGTGGRTGELFF. Here the CDR3 DNA reads TGTGCCAGCAGCCAAACCGGGACAGGGGGCCGCACCGGGGAGCTGTTTTTT.

This clone was recorded a few times. The chain carries TRBV11-2 and TRBJ2-7; 7 nucleotides match TRBD1. With V trimmed by 1 base and J by 5 bases, 8 bases remained unmatched. There are 15 residues in the CDR3. Germline assignment: CDR1 SGHAT and CDR2 FQNNGV. DNA for the CDR3: TGTGCCAGCAGCTTAGTGATGGACAGGCGGAACGAGCAGTACTTC. Its protein product is CASSLVMDRRNEQYF.

This chain links TRBV11-3 with TRBJ2-3; 8 positions agree with TRBD2. From germline, CDR1 is SGHNT and CDR2 YENEEA. CDR3 length: 16 residues. V shed 5 bases, J shed 1 base, and the junction held 8 bases outside the gene matches. CDR3 protein: CASSPRGREGTDTQYF. The CDR3 DNA reads TGTGCCAGCAGCCCTCGGGGGCGGGAGGGCACAGATACGCAGTATTTT.

This clone was found once. The chain joins TRBV11-3 to TRBJ2-3, with TRBD2 identical over 7 bases. V lost 3 bases, J lost 2 bases, and 14 bases stayed unmatched. The CDR3 has 18 residues. Germline V gene sequence: CDR1 SGHNT, CDR2 YENEEA. In DNA, the CDR3 is TGTGCCAGCAGCTTTTCATGGTCGGAGCGGGGATTCACAGATACGCAGTATTTT. Translated: CASSFSWSERGFTDTQYF.

The V and J genes are TRBV10-3 and TRBJ2-7; 9 bases map to TRBD1. With 10 bases clipped from V and 4 bases from J, the junction kept 5 bases outside the gene matches. The CDR3 sequence is 12 residues long. CDR1 is ENHRY and CDR2 is SYGVKD in the germline V gene. CDR3 in amino acids: CASTGGRYEQYF. The CDR3 DNA reads TGTGCCAGTACAGGGGGCAGGTACGAGCAGTACTTC.

The J gene is TRBJ2-3, the V gene TRBV6-6; TRBD2 matches 7 bases. Germline CDR1 MNHNY, CDR2 SVGAGI (reference sequence). The CDR3 is made up of 16 amino acids. V shed 7 bases, J shed 5 bases, and the junction held 15 bases outside the gene matches. The CDR3, as DNA: TGTGCCAGCATCCCGCCCGGGCGGGAGCATAGAGATACGCAGTATTTT. As protein: CASIPPGREHRDTQYF.

The rearrangement links TRBV12-5 to TRBJ2-5, with 10 positions matching TRBD1. The germline V gene has CDR1 LGHNT and CDR2 FRNRAP. This CDR3 has 15 residues. Unmatched junction bases numbered 7, after V lost 8 bases and J lost 1 base. CDR3 amino acids: CASRPGTGAQETQYF. Here the CDR3 DNA reads TGTGCTAGTCGTCCCGGGACAGGGGCCCAAGAGACCCAGTACTTC.